This T cell receptor (beta chain) was sequenced during a study of lymphopenia after photon versus proton radiotherapy. Sequencing was performed with immunoSEQ multiplex PCR; in TCRdb, only in-frame clones are kept and a portion is missing. The sample consists of fewer than 30,000 clones, 90% of them appearing once. The CDR3 sequence is 13 residues long. Germline V lookup: CDR1 SGHAT, CDR2 FQNNGV. V shed 10 bases and J shed 0 bases, with 13 bases lying between them. Study-level findings and limits: Survival link was tested only in deceased patients; proton benefit remains a possibility.

Regarding this clone: Its antigen is currently unknown.

The TCR originated in a woman in her forties or fifties with cholangiocarcinoma. The sample in question was peripheral blood, obtained from a patient treated with photon-based radiotherapy. J is TRBJ2-7 and V is TRBV11-2; D gene unclear. CDR3 DNA: TGTGCCACCGTCCGAGACACCTCCTACGAGCAGTACTTC. Residues: CATVRDTSYEQYF.